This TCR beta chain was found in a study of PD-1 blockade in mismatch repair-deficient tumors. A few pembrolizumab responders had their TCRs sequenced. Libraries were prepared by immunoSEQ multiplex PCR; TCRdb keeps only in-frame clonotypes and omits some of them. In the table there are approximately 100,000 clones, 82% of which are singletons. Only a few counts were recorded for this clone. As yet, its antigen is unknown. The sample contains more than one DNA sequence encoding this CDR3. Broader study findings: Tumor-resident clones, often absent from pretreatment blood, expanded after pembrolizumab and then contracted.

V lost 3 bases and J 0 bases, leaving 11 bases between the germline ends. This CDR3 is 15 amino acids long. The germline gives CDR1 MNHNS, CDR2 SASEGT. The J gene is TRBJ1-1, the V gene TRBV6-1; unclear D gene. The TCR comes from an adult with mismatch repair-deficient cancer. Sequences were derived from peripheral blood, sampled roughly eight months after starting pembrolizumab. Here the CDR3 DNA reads TGTGCCAGCAGTGACCAGCGATTCTTGAACACTGAAGCTTTCTTT. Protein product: CASSDQRFLNTEAFF.